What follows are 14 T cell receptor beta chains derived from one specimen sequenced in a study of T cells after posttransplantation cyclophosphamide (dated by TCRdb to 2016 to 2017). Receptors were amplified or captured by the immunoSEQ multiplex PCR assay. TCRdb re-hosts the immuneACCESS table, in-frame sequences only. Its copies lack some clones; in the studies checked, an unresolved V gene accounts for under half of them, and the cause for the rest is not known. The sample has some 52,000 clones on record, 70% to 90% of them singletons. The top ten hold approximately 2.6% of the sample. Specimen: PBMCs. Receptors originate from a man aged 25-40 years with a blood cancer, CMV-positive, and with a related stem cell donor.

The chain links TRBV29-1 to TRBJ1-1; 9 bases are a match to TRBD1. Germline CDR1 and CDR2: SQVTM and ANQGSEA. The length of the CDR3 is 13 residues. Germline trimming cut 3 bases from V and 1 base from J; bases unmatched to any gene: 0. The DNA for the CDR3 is TGCAGCGTTGAGGACAGGGGGAACACTGAAGCTTTCTTT. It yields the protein CSVEDRGNTEAFF.

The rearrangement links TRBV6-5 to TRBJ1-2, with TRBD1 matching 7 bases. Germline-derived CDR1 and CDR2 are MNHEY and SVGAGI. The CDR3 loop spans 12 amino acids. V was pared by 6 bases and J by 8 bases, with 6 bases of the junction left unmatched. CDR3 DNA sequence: TGTGCCAGCAGCCAGGACAGGAAAGGCTACACCTTC. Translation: CASSQDRKGYTF.

CDR3 bases: TGTGCCAGTAGTATATCCGGCACTAGCGTTAATGAGCAGTTCTTC. Translated, it gives CASSISGTSVNEQFF. This sequence joins TRBV19 and TRBJ2-1; the match to TRBD2 covers 7 bases. CDR1 and CDR2 (germline): LNHDA, SQIVND (reference sequence). The CDR3 covers 15 residues. The V and J ends lost 2 bases and 7 bases, in that order; junction bases with no gene match: 8. The full variable domain, with the rest looked up from reference TRBV19 and TRBJ2-1, is DGGITQSPKYLFRKEGQNVTLSCEQNLNHDAMYWYRQDPGQGLRLIYYSQIVNDFQKGDIAEGYSVSREKKESFPLTVTSAQKNPTAFYLCASSISGTSVNEQFFGPGTRLTVL.

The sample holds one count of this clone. The CDR3 reads CASSLSGRGETQYF. The CDR3 bases are TGTGCCAGCAGCCTTAGCGGGAGAGGCGAGACCCAGTACTTC. The chain links TRBV2 to TRBJ2-5; the match to TRBD2 covers 9 bases. Germline assignment: CDR1 SNHLY and CDR2 FYNNEI. This CDR3 spans 14 amino acids. The V gene end was trimmed by 6 bases and the J gene end by 5 bases; junction bases not matched to a gene: 7.

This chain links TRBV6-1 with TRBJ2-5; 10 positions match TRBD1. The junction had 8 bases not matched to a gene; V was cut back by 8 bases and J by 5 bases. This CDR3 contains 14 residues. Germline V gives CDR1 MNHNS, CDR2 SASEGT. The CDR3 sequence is CASVAGQGEETQYF. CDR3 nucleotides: TGTGCCAGCGTTGCCGGACAGGGGGAGGAGACCCAGTACTTC.

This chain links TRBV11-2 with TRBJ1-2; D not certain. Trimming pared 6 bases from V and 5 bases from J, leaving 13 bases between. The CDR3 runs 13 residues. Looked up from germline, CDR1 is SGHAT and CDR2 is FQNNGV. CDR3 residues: CASSPDGDYGYTF. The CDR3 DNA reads TGTGCCAGCAGTCCCGACGGGGATTATGGCTACACCTTC.

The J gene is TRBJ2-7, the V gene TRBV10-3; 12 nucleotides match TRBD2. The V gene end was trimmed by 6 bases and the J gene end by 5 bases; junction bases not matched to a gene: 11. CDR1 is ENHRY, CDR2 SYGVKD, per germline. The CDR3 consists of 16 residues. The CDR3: CAIRGTSGRGGHEQYF. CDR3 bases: TGTGCCATCAGAGGGACTAGCGGGCGGGGGGGCCACGAGCAGTACTTC.

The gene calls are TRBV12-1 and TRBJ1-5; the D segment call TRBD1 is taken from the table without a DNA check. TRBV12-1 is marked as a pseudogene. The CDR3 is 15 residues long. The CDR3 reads CASSFDTGGRQPQHF. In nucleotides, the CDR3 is TGTGCCAGCAGCTTTGATACAGGGGGACGCCAGCCCCAGCATTTT.

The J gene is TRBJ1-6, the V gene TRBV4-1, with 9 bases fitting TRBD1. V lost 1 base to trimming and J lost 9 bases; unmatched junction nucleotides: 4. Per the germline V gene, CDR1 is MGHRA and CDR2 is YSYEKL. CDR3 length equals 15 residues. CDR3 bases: TGCGCCAGCAGCCAAGTCACAGGGGGCAGTTCACCCCTCCACTTT. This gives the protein CASSQVTGGSSPLHF.

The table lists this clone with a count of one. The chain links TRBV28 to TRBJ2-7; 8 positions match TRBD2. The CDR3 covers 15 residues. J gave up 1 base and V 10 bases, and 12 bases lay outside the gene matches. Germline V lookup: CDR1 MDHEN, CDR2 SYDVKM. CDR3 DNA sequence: TGTGCCACAACGCTCGGGGGGGCGCTGTCCTACGAGCAGTACTTC. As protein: CATTLGGALSYEQYF.

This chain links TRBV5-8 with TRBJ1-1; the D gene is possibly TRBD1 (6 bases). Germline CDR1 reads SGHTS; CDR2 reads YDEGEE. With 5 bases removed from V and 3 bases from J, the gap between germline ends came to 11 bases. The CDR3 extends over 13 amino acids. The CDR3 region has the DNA TGTGCCAGCAGGCACACAGGGTACACTGAAGCTTTCTTT. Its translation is CASRHTGYTEAFF.

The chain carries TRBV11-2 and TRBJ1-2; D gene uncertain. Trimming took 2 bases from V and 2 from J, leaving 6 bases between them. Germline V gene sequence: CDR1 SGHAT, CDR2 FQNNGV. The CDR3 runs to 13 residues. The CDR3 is CASSLRRNYGYTF. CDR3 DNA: TGTGCCAGCAGCTTACGGAGAAACTATGGCTACACCTTC.

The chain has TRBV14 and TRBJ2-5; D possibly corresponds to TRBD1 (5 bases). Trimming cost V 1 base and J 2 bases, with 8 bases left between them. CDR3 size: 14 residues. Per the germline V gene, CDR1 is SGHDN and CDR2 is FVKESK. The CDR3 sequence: CASSQGGGQETQYF. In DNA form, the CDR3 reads TGTGCCAGCAGCCAAGGGGGCGGTCAAGAGACCCAGTACTTC.

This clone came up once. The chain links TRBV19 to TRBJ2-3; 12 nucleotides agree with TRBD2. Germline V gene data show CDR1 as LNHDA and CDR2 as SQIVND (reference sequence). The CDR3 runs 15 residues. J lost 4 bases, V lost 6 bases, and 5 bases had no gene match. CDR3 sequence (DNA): TGTGCCAGTAGGAGGACTAGCGGGAACGCAGATACGCAGTATTTT. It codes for CASRRTSGNADTQYF.